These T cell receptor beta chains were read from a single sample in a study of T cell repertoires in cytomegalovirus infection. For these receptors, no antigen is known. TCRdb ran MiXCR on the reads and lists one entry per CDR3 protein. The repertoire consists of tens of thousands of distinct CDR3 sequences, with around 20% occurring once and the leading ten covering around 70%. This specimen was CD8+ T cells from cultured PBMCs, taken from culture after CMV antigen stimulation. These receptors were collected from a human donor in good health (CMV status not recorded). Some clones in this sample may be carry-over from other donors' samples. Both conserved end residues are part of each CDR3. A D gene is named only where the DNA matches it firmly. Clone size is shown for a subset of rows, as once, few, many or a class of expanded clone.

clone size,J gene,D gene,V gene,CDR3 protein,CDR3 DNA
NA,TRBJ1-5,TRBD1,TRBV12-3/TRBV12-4,CASRSSQGEQPQHF,TGTGCCAGCAGATCCTCCCAGGGGGAACAGCCCCAGCATTTT
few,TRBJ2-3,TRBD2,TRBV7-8,CASRELAGVHF,TGTGCCAGCAGAGAATTAGCGGGGGTACATTTT
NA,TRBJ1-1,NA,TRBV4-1,CASSQEIQGGGTEAFF,TGCGCCAGCAGCCAAGAAATTCAAGGAGGGGGCACTGAAGCTTTCTTT
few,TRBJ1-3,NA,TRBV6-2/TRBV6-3,CASDTGRSGNTIYF,TGTGCCAGCGATACAGGGCGCTCTGGAAACACCATATATTTT
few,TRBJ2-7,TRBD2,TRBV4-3,CASSQAPSGGPSSYEQYF,TGCGCCAGCAGCCAAGCCCCTAGCGGGGGGCCGAGCTCCTACGAGCAGTACTTC
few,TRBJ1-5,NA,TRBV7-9,CASSPDKGNQPQHF,TGTGCCAGCAGCCCGGACAAGGGCAATCAGCCCCAGCATTTT
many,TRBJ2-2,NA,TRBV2,CASSATGELFF,TGTGCCAGCAGTGCCACCGGGGAGCTGTTTTTT
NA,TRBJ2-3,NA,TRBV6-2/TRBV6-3,CASSYPRGLQGTDTQYF,TGTGCCAGCAGTTACCCCAGGGGCCTCCAGGGCACAGATACGCAGTATTTT
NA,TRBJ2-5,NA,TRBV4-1,CASSQVDGTQYF,TGCGCCAGCAGCCAAGTTGACGGAACCCAGTACTTC
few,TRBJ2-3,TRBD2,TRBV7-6,CASSLKRGGTDTQYF,TGTGCCAGCAGCTTAAAACGGGGGGGCACAGATACGCAGTATTTT